Below are 20 T cell receptor beta chains sequenced from a single sample in a study of blood T cell repertoires in COVID-19. This table comes from immunoSEQ multiplex PCR, and its TCRdb copy is limited to in-frame clones, with some not included. This table has around 120,000 clones, roughly 87% appearing once. The material sequenced was peripheral blood. The receptors here all came from a man older than 75 with acute or convalescent COVID-19.

The chain is built from TRBV12-3 or TRBV12-4 and TRBJ1-6; D uncertain. The CDR3 is 13 residues long. Trimming took 3 bases from V and 5 from J, leaving 5 bases between them. CDR3 sequence (DNA): TGTGCCAGCAGTTTTCAGAATAATTCACCCCTCCACTTT. It encodes CASSFQNNSPLHF.

This sequence joins TRBV7-2 and TRBJ2-7; unclear D gene. V shed 5 bases and J shed 6 bases, with 11 bases lying between them. This CDR3 comprises 12 residues. Germline values: CDR1 SGHTA, CDR2 FQGNSA. The CDR3 region is CASSPKPFEQYF. CDR3 DNA sequence: TGTGCCAGCAGCCCCAAGCCCTTCGAGCAGTACTTC.

The rearrangement joins TRBV6-5 to TRBJ2-3; TRBD2 is a possible D gene (5 bases). Germline V CDR1 and CDR2: MNHEY, SVGAGI. The V end lost 4 bases, the J end lost 0 bases, and 14 bases lay between the germline ends. The CDR3 has 16 amino acids. The CDR3 DNA follows: TGTGCCAGCAGTTTCCGCCGACTACCTAGCACAGATACGCAGTATTTT. Protein sequence: CASSFRRLPSTDTQYF.

The chain carries TRBV6-5 and TRBJ1-6; 7 bases agree with TRBD1. The CDR3 loop spans 16 amino acids. Germline V gene lookup returns CDR1 MNHEY and CDR2 SVGAGI. V shed 4 bases and J 5 bases; nucleotides not matched to a gene: 8. The CDR3 coding sequence is TGTGCCAGCAGTTCGAGCGGACAGGTTAATAATTCACCCCTCCACTTT. The encoded protein is CASSSSGQVNNSPLHF.

This chain connects TRBV5-1 to TRBJ2-5; TRBD2 is a possible D gene (7 bases). V lost 1 base and J lost 1, with 11 bases in between. This CDR3 is built from 15 residues. CDR1 and CDR2 (germline): SGHRS, YFSETQ. The CDR3 DNA sequence: TGCGCCAGCAGCTTGAAGGGGGGGAGCCAAGAGACCCAGTACTTC. This sequence encodes CASSLKGGSQETQYF.

The chain links TRBV7-8 to TRBJ1-2; D is ambiguous. The germline V gene encodes CDR1 SGHVS and CDR2 FQNEAQ. Trimming cost V 0 bases and J 0 bases, with 5 bases left between them. The CDR3 consists of 14 residues. Here the CDR3 DNA reads TGTGCCAGCAGCTTAGCACAAGCTAACTATGGCTACACCTTC. It codes for CASSLAQANYGYTF.

In its sample, this clone was seen once. The gene calls are TRBV5-4 and TRBJ2-1; weak D call: TRBD2 (5 bases). V was pared by 2 bases and J by 0 bases, with 15 bases between. Germline values: CDR1 SGHNT, CDR2 YYREEE (reference sequence). The CDR3 loop spans 17 amino acids. The CDR3 sequence is CASSFGISASSYNEQFF. Written as DNA, the CDR3 is TGTGCCAGCAGCTTTGGGATTAGCGCGAGCTCCTACAATGAGCAGTTCTTC.

The chain combines TRBV10-3 with TRBJ1-2; a weak D match, TRBD1 (5 bases). CDR3 length: 15 amino acids. Germline values: CDR1 ENHRY, CDR2 SYGVKD. V was pared by 0 bases and J by 5 bases, with 13 bases between. The CDR3 nucleotides are TGTGCCATCAGTGAGTCGGGGGGGACGGCATATGGCTACACCTTC. Encoded protein: CAISESGGTAYGYTF.

CDR3 loop: CAISGTGSNQPQHF. The CDR3 bases are TGTGCCATCAGTGGTACGGGGAGCAATCAGCCCCAGCATTTT. The J gene is TRBJ1-5, the V gene TRBV10-3; unclear D gene. The CDR3 is made up of 14 amino acids. CDR1 is ENHRY, CDR2 SYGVKD, per germline. V lost 4 bases to trimming and J lost 1 base, with 8 bases between them.

This clone occurred a few times. V gene TRBV19 combines with J gene TRBJ1-5; D uncertain. The CDR3 contains 16 residues. CDR1 LNHDA and CDR2 SQIVND come from the germline V gene (reference sequence). Between the trimmed V and J ends, which lost 2 bases and 3 bases, there was a span of 14 bases. DNA of the CDR3: TGTGCCAGTAGTATAAGACCTGAGACATACAATCAGCCCCAGCATTTT. Amino acids: CASSIRPETYNQPQHF.

This clone has only a few counts. The chain combines TRBV2 with TRBJ1-5; D gene uncertain. The CDR3 spans 13 residues. Germline V gene data show CDR1 as SNHLY and CDR2 as FYNNEI. With 4 bases removed from V and 7 bases from J, the gap between germline ends came to 11 bases. The DNA of the CDR3 is TGTGCCAGCAGTGGCACAAATGTCCAGCCCCAGCATTTT. Protein product: CASSGTNVQPQHF.

V gene TRBV18 combines with J gene TRBJ1-1; 8 positions agree with TRBD1. V was clipped by 1 base and J by 3 bases; unmatched bases: 7. The germline V gene encodes CDR1 KGHSH and CDR2 LQKENI. The CDR3 runs to 16 residues. DNA of the CDR3: TGTGCCAGCTCACCACGACAGGGGAGGTTGGACACTGAAGCTTTCTTT. Protein: CASSPRQGRLDTEAFF.

The chain has TRBV5-8 and TRBJ2-2; 7 nucleotides line up with TRBD2. This CDR3 has 14 residues. Germline V gene lookup returns CDR1 SGHTS and CDR2 YDEGEE. The ends lost 7 bases at V and 6 bases at J; junction bases unmatched: 9. CDR3: CASVLRGLAGELFF. The CDR3 DNA is TGTGCCAGCGTATTGCGGGGGTTGGCCGGGGAGCTGTTTTTT.

The chain uses TRBV29-1 and TRBJ2-5; no clear D gene. With 7 bases removed from V and 2 bases from J, the gap between germline ends came to 5 bases. Germline V gene sequence: CDR1 SQVTM, CDR2 ANQGSEA. This CDR3 region has 10 residues. The CDR3 nucleotides are TGCAGCGCATCGCAAGAGACCCAGTACTTC. Its translation is CSASQETQYF.

The rearrangement uses TRBV10-3 and TRBJ2-3; TRBD1 matches at 11 bases. Germline trimming cut 9 bases from V and 5 bases from J; bases unmatched to any gene: 1. This CDR3 region has 12 residues. The germline V gene has CDR1 ENHRY and CDR2 SYGVKD. This chain's CDR3 is CAIGTGGDTQYF. The CDR3 nucleotides are TGTGCCATTGGGACAGGGGGAGATACGCAGTATTTT.

This clone was seen more than once but under ten times. This chain connects TRBV10-3 to TRBJ1-2; no reliable D call. This CDR3 has 14 residues. Trimming removed 2 bases at V and 8 bases at J, with 15 bases between. The germline gives CDR1 ENHRY, CDR2 SYGVKD. CDR3 DNA: TGTGCCATCAGTGAGGCCGGGGTGCTTAGAGGCTACACCTTC. This encodes CAISEAGVLRGYTF.

The gene calls are TRBV19 and TRBJ2-3; 8 bases fit TRBD2. This CDR3 comprises 15 residues. V lost 3 bases to trimming and J lost 0 bases; unmatched junction nucleotides: 2. Germline V lookup: CDR1 LNHDA, CDR2 SQIVND (reference sequence). CDR3 amino acids: CASSMSGGSTDTQYF. The CDR3 nucleotides read TGTGCCAGTAGTATGTCGGGGGGGAGCACAGATACGCAGTATTTT.

This chain connects TRBV25-1 to TRBJ2-1; 13 bases fit TRBD2. CDR3 length: 14 residues. J was trimmed by 5 bases and V by 7 bases; bases with no gene match: 2. Germline V gene lookup returns CDR1 MGHDK and CDR2 SYGVNS. The CDR3: CASTLAGGNNEQFF. The DNA for the CDR3 is TGTGCCAGCACACTAGCGGGGGGGAACAATGAGCAGTTCTTC. The whole variable domain, filled in from reference TRBV25-1 and TRBJ2-1, reads EADIYQTPRYLVIGTGKKITLECSQTMGHDKMYWYQQDPGMELHLIHYSYGVNSTEKGDLSSESTVSRIRTEHFPLTLESARPSHTSQYLCASTLAGGNNEQFFGPGTRLTVL.

This clone was counted a few times. The chain recombines TRBV27 with TRBJ2-1; 7 bases agree with TRBD1. The CDR3 covers 15 residues. Germline CDR1 MNHEY, CDR2 SMNVEV (reference sequence). The junction had 8 bases not matched to a gene; V was cut back by 2 bases and J by 7 bases. CDR3 protein: CASSLKGAHGNEQFF. DNA of the CDR3: TGTGCCAGCAGTTTAAAGGGGGCGCATGGTAATGAGCAGTTCTTC.

This clone was detected only once. The chain links TRBV6-5 to TRBJ1-2; 8 nucleotides line up with TRBD1. The CDR3 runs to 14 residues. Germline V gene sequence: CDR1 MNHEY, CDR2 SVGAGI. The V gene end was trimmed by 2 bases and the J gene end by 6 bases; junction bases not matched to a gene: 5. CDR3 nucleotide sequence: TGTGCCAGCAGTTACCTAGACAGGGGTAATGGCTACACCTTC. It yields the protein CASSYLDRGNGYTF.